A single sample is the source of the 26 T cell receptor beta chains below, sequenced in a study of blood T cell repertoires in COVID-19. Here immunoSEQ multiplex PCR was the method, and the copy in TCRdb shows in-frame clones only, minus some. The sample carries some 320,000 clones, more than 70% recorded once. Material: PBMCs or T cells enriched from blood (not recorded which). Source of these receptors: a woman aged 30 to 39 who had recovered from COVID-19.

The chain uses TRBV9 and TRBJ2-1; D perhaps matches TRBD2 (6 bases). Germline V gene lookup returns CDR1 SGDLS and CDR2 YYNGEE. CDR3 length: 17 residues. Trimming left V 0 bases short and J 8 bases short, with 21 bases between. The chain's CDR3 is CASSVGGRGPPRDEQFF. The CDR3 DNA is TGTGCCAGCAGCGTAGGCGGGCGGGGCCCCCCCAGGGATGAGCAGTTCTTC.

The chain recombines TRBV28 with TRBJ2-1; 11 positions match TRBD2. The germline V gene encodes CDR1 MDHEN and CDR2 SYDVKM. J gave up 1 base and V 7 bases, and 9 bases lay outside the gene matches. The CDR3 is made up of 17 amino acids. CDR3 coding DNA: TGTGCCAGCAACTCCCCTGCTAGCGGGGGGTCCTACAATGAGCAGTTCTTC. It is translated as CASNSPASGGSYNEQFF.

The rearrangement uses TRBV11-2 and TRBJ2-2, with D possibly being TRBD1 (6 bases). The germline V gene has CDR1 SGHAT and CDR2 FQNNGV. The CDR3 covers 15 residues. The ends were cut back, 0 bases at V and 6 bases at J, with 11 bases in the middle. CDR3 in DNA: TGTGCCAGCAGCTTAGATCTCTACAGGGCCGGGGAGCTGTTTTTT. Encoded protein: CASSLDLYRAGELFF.

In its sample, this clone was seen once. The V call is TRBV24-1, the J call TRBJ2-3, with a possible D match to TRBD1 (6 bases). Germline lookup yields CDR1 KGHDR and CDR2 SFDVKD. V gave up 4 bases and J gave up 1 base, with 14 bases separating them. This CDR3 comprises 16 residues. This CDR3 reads CATSDLNRVGTDTQYF. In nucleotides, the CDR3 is TGTGCCACCAGTGACCTCAACAGGGTGGGCACAGATACGCAGTATTTT.

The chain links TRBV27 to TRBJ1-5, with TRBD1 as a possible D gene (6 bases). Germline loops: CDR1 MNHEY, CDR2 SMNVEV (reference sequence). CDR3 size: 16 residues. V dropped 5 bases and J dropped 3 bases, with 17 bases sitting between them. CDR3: CASSPTGWVDNQPQHF. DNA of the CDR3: TGTGCCAGCAGTCCGACAGGTTGGGTAGACAATCAGCCCCAGCATTTT.

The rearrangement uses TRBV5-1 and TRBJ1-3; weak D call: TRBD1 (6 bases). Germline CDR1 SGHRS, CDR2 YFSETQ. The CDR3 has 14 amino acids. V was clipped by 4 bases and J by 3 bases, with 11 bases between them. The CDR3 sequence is CASSRTGYGNTIYF. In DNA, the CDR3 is TGCGCCAGCAGCCGCACAGGGTATGGAAACACCATATATTTT.

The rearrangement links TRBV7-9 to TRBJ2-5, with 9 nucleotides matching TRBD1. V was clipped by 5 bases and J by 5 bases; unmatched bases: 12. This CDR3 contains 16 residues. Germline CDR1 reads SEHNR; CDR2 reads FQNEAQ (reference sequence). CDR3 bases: TGTGCCAGCAGCACTAGGCGGGACAGGGAACGGGAGACCCAGTACTTC. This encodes CASSTRRDRERETQYF.

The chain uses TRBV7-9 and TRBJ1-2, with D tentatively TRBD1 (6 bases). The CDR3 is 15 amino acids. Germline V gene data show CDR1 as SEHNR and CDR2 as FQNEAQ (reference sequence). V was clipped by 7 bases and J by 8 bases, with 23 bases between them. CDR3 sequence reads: CASTLLGGPKIGYTF. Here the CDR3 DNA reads TGTGCCAGCACCCTCTTGGGGGGGCCCAAAATCGGCTACACCTTC.

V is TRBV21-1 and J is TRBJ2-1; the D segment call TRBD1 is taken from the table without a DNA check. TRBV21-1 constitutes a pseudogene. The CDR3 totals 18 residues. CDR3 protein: CASSKAPVGTGGYCEQFF. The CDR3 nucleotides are TGTGCCAGCAGCAAAGCCCCGGTTGGGACAGGGGGCTATTGTGAGCAGTTCTTC.

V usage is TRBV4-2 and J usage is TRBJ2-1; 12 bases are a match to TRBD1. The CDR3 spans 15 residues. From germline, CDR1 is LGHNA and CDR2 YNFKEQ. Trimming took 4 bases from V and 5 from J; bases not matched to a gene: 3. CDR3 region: CASSRGQGANNEQFF. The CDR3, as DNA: TGTGCCAGCAGCCGGGGACAGGGGGCGAACAATGAGCAGTTCTTC.

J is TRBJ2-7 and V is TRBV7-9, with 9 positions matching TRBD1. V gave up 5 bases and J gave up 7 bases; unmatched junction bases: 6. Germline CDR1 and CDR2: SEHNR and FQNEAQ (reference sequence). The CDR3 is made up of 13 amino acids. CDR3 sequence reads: CASSATGGWEQYF. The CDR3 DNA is TGTGCCAGCAGCGCAACAGGGGGCTGGGAGCAGTACTTC.

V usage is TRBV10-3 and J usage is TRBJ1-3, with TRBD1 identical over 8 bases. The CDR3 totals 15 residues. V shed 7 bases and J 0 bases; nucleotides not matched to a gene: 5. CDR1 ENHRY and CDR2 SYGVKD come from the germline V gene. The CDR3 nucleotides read TGTGCCATCACCTCGACAGGGGTCTCTGGAAACACCATATATTTT. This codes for CAITSTGVSGNTIYF.

CDR3 protein: CASSVALLTSGSYNEQFF. The CDR3 DNA is TGTGCCAGCAGCGTAGCCCTATTGACTAGCGGTTCCTACAATGAGCAGTTCTTC. The chain links TRBV9 to TRBJ2-1; 9 nucleotides line up with TRBD2. V shed 0 bases, J shed 1 base, and the junction held 8 bases outside the gene matches. Germline lookup yields CDR1 SGDLS and CDR2 YYNGEE. The CDR3 spans 18 residues.

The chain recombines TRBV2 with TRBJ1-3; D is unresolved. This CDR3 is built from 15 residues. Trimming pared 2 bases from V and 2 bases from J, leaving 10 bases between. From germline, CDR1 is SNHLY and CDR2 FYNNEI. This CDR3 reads CASSESVRAGNTIYF. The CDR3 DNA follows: TGTGCCAGCAGTGAAAGTGTCCGAGCTGGAAACACCATATATTTT. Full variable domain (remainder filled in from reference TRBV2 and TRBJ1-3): EPEVTQTPSHQVTQMGQEVILRCVPISNHLYFYWYRQILGQKVEFLVSFYNNEISEKSEIFDDQFSVERPDGSNFTLKIRSTKLEDSAMYFCASSESVRAGNTIYFGEGSWLTVV.

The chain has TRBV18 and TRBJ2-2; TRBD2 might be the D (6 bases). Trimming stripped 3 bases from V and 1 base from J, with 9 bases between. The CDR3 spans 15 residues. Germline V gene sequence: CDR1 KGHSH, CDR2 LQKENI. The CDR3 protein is CASSPLGGNTGELFF. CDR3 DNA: TGTGCCAGCTCACCCCTCGGGGGGAACACCGGGGAGCTGTTTTTT.

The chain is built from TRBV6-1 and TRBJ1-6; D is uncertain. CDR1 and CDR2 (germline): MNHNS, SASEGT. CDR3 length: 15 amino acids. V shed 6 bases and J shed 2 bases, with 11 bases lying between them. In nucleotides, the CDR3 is TGTGCCAGCAGACCCGCGGAGACCTATAATTCACCCCTCCACTTT. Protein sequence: CASRPAETYNSPLHF.

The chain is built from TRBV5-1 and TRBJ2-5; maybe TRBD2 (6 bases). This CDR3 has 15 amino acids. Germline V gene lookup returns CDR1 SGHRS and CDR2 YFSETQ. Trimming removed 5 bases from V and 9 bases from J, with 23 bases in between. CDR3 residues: CASSPGGTPAEAQYF. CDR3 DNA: TGCGCCAGCAGTCCAGGCGGGACTCCGGCGGAGGCCCAGTACTTC.

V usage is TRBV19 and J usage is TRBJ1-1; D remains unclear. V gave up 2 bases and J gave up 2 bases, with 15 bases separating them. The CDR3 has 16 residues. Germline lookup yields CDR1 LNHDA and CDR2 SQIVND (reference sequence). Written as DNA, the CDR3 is TGTGCCAGTAGTATACAATCCACGGGAGTTAACACTGAAGCTTTCTTT. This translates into CASSIQSTGVNTEAFF.

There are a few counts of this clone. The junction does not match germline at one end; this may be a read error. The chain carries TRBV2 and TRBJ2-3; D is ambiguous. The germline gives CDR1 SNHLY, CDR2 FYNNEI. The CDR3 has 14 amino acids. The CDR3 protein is CASSEELSTDTQYF. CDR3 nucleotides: TGTGCCAGCAGCGAAGAACTGAGCACAGATACGCAGTATTTT.

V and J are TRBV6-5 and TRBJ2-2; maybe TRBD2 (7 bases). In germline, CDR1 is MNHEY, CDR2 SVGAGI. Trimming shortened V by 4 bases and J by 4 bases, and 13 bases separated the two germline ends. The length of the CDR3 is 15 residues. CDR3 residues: CASSLAGAGTGELFF. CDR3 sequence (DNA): TGTGCCAGCAGTTTGGCGGGGGCGGGCACCGGGGAGCTGTTTTTT.

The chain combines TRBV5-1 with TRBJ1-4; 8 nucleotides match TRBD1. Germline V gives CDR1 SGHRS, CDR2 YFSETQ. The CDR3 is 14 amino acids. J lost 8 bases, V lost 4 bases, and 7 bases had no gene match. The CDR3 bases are TGCGCCAGCAGCCGGACAGGGCTAGAAGAAAAACTGTTTTTT. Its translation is CASSRTGLEEKLFF.

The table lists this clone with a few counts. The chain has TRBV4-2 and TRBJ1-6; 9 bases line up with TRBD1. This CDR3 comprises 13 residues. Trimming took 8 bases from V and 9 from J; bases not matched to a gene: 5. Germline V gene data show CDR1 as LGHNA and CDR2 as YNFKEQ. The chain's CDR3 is CASGTGYGSPLHF. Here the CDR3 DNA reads TGTGCCAGCGGGACAGGGTACGGTTCACCCCTCCACTTT.

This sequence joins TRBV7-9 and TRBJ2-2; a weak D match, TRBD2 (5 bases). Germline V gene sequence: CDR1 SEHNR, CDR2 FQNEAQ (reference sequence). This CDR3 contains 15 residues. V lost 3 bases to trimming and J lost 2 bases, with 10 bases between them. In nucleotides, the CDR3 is TGTGCCAGCAGCTTCTGGACTCTAAACACCGGGGAGCTGTTTTTT. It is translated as CASSFWTLNTGELFF. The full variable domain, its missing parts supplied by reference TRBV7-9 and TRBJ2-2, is DTGVSQNPRHKITKRGQNVTFRCDPISEHNRLYWYRQTLGQGPEFLTYFQNEAQLEKSRLLSDRFSAERPKGSFSTLEIQRTEQGDSAMYLCASSFWTLNTGELFFGEGSRLTVL.

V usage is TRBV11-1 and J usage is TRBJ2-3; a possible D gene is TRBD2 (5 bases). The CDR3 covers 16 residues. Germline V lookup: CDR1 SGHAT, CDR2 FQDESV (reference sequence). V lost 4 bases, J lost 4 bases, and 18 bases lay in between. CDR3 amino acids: CASSYGIRGRADTQYF. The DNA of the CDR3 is TGTGCCAGCAGCTACGGGATCCGGGGTCGTGCAGATACGCAGTATTTT.

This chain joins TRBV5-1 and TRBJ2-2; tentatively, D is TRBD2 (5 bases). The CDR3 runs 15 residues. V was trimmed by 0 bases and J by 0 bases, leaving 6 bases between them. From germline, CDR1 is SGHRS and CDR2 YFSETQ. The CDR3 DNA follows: TGCGCCAGCAGCTTGGTAGCGACGAACACCGGGGAGCTGTTTTTT. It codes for CASSLVATNTGELFF.

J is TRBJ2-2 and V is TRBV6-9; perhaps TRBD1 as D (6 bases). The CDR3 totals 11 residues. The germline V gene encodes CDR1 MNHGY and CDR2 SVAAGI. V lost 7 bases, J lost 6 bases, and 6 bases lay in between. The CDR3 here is CASTGAGELFF. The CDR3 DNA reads TGTGCCAGCACAGGGGCCGGGGAGCTGTTTTTT.